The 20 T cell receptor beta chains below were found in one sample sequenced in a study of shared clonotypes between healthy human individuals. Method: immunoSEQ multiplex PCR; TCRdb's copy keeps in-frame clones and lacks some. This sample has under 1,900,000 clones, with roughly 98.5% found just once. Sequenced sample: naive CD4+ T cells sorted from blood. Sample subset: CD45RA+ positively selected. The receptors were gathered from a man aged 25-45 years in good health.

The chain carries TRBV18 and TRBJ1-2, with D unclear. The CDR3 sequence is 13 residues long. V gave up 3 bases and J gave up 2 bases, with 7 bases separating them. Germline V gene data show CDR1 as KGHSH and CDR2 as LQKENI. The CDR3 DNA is TGTGCCAGCTCACCCACGCGAAACTATGGCTACACCTTC. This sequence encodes CASSPTRNYGYTF.

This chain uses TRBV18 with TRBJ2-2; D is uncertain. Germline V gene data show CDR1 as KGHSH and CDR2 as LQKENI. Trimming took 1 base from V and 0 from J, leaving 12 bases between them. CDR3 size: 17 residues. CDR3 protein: CASSPRTGPTNTGELFF. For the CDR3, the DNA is TGTGCCAGCTCACCACGTACCGGGCCGACGAACACCGGGGAGCTGTTTTTT.

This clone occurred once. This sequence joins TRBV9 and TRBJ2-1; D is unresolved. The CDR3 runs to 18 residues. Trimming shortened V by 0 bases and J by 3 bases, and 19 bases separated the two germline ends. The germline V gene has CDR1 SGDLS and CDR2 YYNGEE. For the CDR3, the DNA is TGTGCCAGCAGCGTAGAAGCTCGGTACAGAAGGTTCTACAATGAGCAGTTCTTC. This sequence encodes CASSVEARYRRFYNEQFF.

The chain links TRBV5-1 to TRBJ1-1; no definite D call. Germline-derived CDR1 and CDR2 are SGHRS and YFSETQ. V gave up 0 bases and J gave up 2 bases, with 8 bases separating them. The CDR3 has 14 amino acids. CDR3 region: CASSLAWVNTEAFF. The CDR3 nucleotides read TGCGCCAGCAGCTTGGCTTGGGTAAACACTGAAGCTTTCTTT.

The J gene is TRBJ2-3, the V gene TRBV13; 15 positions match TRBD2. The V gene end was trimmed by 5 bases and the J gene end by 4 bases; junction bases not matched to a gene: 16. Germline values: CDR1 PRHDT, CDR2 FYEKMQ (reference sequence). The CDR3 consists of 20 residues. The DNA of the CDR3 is TGTGCCAGCAGCAGCCCCTCGGGACTAGCGGGAGGATGGGCGTCAGATACGCAGTATTTT. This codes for CASSSPSGLAGGWASDTQYF.

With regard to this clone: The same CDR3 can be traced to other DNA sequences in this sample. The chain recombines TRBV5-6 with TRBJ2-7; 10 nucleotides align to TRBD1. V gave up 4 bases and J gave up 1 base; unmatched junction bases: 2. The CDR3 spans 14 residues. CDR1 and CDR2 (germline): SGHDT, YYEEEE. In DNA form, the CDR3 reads TGTGCCAGCAGCCGGACAGGGGGATCCTACGAGCAGTACTTC. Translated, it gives CASSRTGGSYEQYF.

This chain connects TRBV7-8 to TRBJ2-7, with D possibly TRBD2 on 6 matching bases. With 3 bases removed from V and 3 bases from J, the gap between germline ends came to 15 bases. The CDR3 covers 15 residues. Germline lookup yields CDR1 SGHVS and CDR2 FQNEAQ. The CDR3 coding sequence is TGTGCCAGCAGCTTGGTAGGCGGGATAAGCTACGAGCAGTACTTC. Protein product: CASSLVGGISYEQYF.

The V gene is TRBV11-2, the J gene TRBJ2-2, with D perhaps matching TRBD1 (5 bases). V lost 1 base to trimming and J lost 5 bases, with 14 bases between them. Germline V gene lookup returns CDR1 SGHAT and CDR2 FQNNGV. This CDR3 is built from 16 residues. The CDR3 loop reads CASSLGPAKGTGELFF. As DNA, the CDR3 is TGTGCCAGCAGCTTAGGGCCCGCTAAGGGGACCGGGGAGCTGTTTTTT.

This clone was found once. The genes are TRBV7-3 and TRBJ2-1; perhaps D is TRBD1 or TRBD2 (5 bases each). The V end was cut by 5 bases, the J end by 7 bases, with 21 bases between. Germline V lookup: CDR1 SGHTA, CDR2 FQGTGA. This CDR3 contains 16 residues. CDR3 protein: CASSPTPRGVWNEQFF. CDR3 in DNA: TGTGCCAGCAGCCCGACCCCCCGGGGCGTTTGGAATGAGCAGTTCTTC.

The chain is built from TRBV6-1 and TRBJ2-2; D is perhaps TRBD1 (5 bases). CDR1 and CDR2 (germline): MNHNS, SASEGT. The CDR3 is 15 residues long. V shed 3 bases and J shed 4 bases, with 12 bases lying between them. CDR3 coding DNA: TGTGCCAGCAGTGACCAGACAGTTTCCACCGGGGAGCTGTTTTTT. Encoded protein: CASSDQTVSTGELFF.

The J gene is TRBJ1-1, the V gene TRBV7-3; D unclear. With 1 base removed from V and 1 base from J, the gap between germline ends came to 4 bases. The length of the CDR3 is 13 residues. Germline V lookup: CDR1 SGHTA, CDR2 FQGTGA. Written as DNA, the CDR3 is TGTGCCAGCAGCTTAATAGCGAACACTGAAGCTTTCTTT. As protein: CASSLIANTEAFF.

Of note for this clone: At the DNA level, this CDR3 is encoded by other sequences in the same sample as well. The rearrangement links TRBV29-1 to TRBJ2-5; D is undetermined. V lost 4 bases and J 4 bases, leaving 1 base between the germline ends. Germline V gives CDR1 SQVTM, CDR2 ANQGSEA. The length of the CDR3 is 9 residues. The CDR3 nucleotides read TGCAGCGTTGCAGAGACCCAGTACTTC. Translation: CSVAETQYF.

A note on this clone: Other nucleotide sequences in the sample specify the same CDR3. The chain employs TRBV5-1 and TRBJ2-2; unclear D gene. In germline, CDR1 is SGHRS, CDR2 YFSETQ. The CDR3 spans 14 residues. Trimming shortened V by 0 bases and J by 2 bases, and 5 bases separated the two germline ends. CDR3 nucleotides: TGCGCCAGCAGCTTGGTAACCAACACCGGGGAGCTGTTTTTT. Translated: CASSLVTNTGELFF.

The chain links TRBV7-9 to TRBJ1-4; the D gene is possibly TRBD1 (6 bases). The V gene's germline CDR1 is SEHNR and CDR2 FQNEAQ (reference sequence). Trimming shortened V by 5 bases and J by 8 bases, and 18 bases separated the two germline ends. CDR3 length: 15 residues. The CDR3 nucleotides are TGTGCCAGCAGCCGCGGGAGCCAGGGGAGCGAAAAACTGTTTTTT. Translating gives CASSRGSQGSEKLFF.

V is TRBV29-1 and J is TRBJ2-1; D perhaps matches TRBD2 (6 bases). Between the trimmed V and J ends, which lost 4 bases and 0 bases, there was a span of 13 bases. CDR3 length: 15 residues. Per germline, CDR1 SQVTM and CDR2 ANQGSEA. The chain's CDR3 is CSVVSGESSYNEQFF. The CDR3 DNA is TGCAGCGTTGTTTCGGGGGAGAGCTCCTACAATGAGCAGTTCTTC.

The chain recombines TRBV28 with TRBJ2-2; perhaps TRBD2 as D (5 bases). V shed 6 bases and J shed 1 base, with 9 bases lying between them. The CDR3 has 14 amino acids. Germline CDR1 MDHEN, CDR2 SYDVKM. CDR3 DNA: TGTGCCAGCAGCCTTAGCGAGAACACCGGGGAGCTGTTTTTT. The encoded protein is CASSLSENTGELFF.

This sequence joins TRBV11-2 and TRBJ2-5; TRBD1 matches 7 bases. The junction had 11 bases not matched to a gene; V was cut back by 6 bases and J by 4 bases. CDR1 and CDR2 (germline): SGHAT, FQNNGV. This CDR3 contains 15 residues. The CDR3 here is CASSRTTGARETQYF. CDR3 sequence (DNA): TGTGCCAGCAGTCGAACTACAGGGGCTCGAGAGACCCAGTACTTC.

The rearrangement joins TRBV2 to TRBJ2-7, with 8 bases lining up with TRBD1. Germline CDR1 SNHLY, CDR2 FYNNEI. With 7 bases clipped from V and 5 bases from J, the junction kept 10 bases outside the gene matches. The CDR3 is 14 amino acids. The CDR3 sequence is CASIQRTGIDEQYF. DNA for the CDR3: TGTGCCAGCATCCAGAGGACAGGGATAGACGAGCAGTACTTC.

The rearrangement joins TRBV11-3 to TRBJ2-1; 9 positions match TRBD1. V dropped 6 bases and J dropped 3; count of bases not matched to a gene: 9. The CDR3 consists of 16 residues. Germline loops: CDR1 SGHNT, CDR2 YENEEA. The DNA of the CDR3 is TGTGCCAGCAGTAACCCGGGACAGGGTGACTACAATGAGCAGTTCTTC. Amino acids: CASSNPGQGDYNEQFF.

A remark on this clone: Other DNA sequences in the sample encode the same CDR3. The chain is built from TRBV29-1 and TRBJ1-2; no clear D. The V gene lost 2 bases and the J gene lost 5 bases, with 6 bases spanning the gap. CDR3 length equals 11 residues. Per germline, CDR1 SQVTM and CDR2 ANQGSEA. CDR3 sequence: CSVEYGYGYTF. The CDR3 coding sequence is TGCAGCGTTGAATACGGGTATGGCTACACCTTC.